The subject of this entry is one TCR beta chain. Its antigen is unknown. Other DNA sequences in this sample translate to the same CDR3. These data originate in a study of cytomegalovirus exposure and HLA in healthy donors. In the study overall: T cells numbering around 180 million yielded more than 95 million unique TCR beta sequences in an earlier analysis.

V was shortened by 0 bases and J by 6 bases, with 5 bases between the two germline ends. CDR3 size: 13 residues. Per the germline V gene, CDR1 is LGHNA and CDR2 is YSLEER. PCR involved 60 Vbeta and 13 Jbeta primers. In the source study's methods: In a later analysis, the count reached 75 million to 90 million unique TCR beta chains, with about 9.9 million shared. Sequencing used immunoSEQ multiplex PCR; TCRdb keeps in-frame clones, though not all of them. V and J calls and clone size are as listed in that table; D and trimming were resolved from the DNA. The sample includes about 52,000 clones, 72% of them seen just once. Study results and limitations: Confirmation was obtained in vitro that a few CMV-associated chains are specific for CMV antigens. HLA allele associations emerged for around 15,000 TCR beta sequences in a later analysis, at 0.05 false discovery rate.

The chain carries TRBV4-3 and TRBJ2-2, with D unclear. The TCR originated in a woman in her fifties or sixties in good health and CMV-seronegative. Specimen: PBMCs. The CDR3 DNA sequence: TGCGCCAGCAGCCAAGAACTATCCGGGGAGCTGTTTTTT. Its translation is CASSQELSGELFF.